A single sample gave rise to the 26 T cell receptor beta chains below, sequenced in a study of T cells in Graves' hyperthyroidism and ophthalmopathy. Amplification of TCR beta CDR3 regions was performed using RNA transcripts as template. The study used the HTBI primer set for a first-round RT-PCR of the TCR CDR3. One entry per CDR3 protein results from TCRdb running MiXCR on the multiplex PCR reads. The table includes just under 750,000 distinct CDR3 sequences, under 45% detected once. Sequences were obtained from blood. The source is a woman between 35 and 50 years old with Graves' hyperthyroidism.

CDR3 residues: CASRDAGANVLTF. CDR3 DNA: TGTGCCAGCAGGGACGCGGGGGCCAACGTCCTGACTTTC. The chain joins TRBV6-1 to TRBJ2-6; D ambiguous. The germline V gene has CDR1 MNHNS and CDR2 SASEGT. V was shortened by 6 bases and J by 4 bases, with 7 bases between the two germline ends. There are 13 residues in the CDR3.

This clonotype was detected many times. V usage is TRBV20-1 and J usage is TRBJ2-5; TRBD1 matches 11 bases. Germline-derived CDR1 and CDR2 are DFQATT and SNEGSKA (reference sequence). The CDR3 is 14 amino acids. V shed 6 bases and J 4 bases; nucleotides not matched to a gene: 7. The CDR3 here is CSAPRTGGGETQYF. In DNA, the CDR3 is TGCAGTGCCCCTAGGACAGGGGGCGGAGAGACCCAGTACTTC.

This clonotype was recorded many times. This chain joins TRBV20-1 and TRBJ2-5, with D hard to call. CDR1 and CDR2 from the germline V gene are DFQATT and SNEGSKA (reference sequence). V gave up 0 bases and J gave up 2 bases, with 4 bases separating them. CDR3 length equals 12 residues. As DNA, the CDR3 is TGCAGTGCTAGAGAACCGCAAGAGACCCAGTACTTC. Protein: CSAREPQETQYF.

The J gene is TRBJ1-2, the V gene TRBV4-3; 10 nucleotides agree with TRBD1. There are 18 residues in the CDR3. The junction had 11 bases not matched to a gene; V was cut back by 0 bases and J by 4 bases. From germline, CDR1 is LGHNA and CDR2 YSLEER. In DNA, the CDR3 is TGCGCCAGCAGCCAAGAATCCACCGGACAGGGGGTGCCCTATGGCTACACCTTC. Its protein is CASSQESTGQGVPYGYTF.

This clonotype was detected ten times or more. V and J are TRBV2 and TRBJ1-2; D uncertain. V lost 6 bases and J 7 bases, leaving 21 bases between the germline ends. The CDR3 loop spans 15 amino acids. CDR1 SNHLY and CDR2 FYNNEI come from the germline V gene. The CDR3 nucleotides are TGTGCCAGCAGGGCTTACGAGGTCAGATTCGGTGGCTACACCTTC. Protein product: CASRAYEVRFGGYTF.

CDR3 protein: CSAMGQYSNQPQHF. Written as DNA, the CDR3 is TGCAGTGCTATGGGGCAGTATAGCAATCAGCCCCAGCATTTT. This rearrangement joins TRBV20-1 to TRBJ1-5; tentatively, D is TRBD1 (5 bases). The CDR3 consists of 14 residues. Germline V CDR1 and CDR2: DFQATT, SNEGSKA (reference sequence). V lost 4 bases and J 0 bases, leaving 10 bases between the germline ends.

This clonotype turned up a few times. The rearrangement links TRBV2 to TRBJ1-5, with TRBD1 as a possible D gene (5 bases). Trimming cost V 0 bases and J 4 bases, with 13 bases left between them. Germline-derived CDR1 and CDR2 are SNHLY and FYNNEI. This CDR3 has 16 residues. The CDR3 bases are TGTGCCAGCAGTGAAGCGCTTCGGGGGGAGAATCAGCCCCAGCATTTT. It is translated as CASSEALRGENQPQHF.

This clonotype was seen more than once but under ten times. The rearrangement uses TRBV20-1 and TRBJ1-5, with D perhaps matching TRBD1 (6 bases). CDR1 and CDR2 (germline): DFQATT, SNEGSKA (reference sequence). CDR3 size: 14 residues. The V and J ends lost 4 bases and 0 bases respectively, with 10 bases between them. The CDR3 spells CSAITGPSNQPQHF. Written as DNA, the CDR3 is TGCAGTGCTATAACAGGGCCTAGCAATCAGCCCCAGCATTTT.

The J gene is TRBJ2-2, the V gene TRBV24-1, with D perhaps matching TRBD1 (6 bases). Germline V gene lookup returns CDR1 KGHDR and CDR2 SFDVKD. The CDR3 sequence is 16 residues long. The V end lost 6 bases, the J end lost 5 bases, and 18 bases lay between the germline ends. The CDR3 region is CATSPTTGSQTGELFF. CDR3 in DNA: TGTGCCACCAGTCCGACCACAGGGTCACAAACCGGGGAGCTGTTTTTT.

A few counts support this clonotype. The rearrangement joins TRBV6-6 to TRBJ1-5, with D perhaps TRBD1 (5 bases). The V end was cut by 7 bases, the J end by 4 bases, with 11 bases between. Per germline, CDR1 MNHNY and CDR2 SVGAGI (reference sequence). The CDR3 spans 13 residues. The CDR3 reads CASIPGGNQPQHF. DNA for the CDR3: TGTGCCAGCATCCCGGGGGGTAATCAGCCCCAGCATTTT.

Ten or more counts support this clonotype. V is TRBV29-1 and J is TRBJ1-5; 7 bases map to TRBD1. The CDR3 is made up of 13 amino acids. Unmatched junction bases numbered 5, after V lost 4 bases and J lost 5 bases. Per the germline V gene, CDR1 is SQVTM and CDR2 is ANQGSEA. CDR3 amino acids: CSVVWDRDQPQHF. CDR3 bases: TGCAGCGTTGTTTGGGACAGAGATCAGCCCCAGCATTTT.

This clonotype was seen a few times. This sequence joins TRBV6-5 and TRBJ1-1; no firm D call. The length of the CDR3 is 16 residues. Trimming stripped 7 bases from V and 5 bases from J, with 23 bases between. Germline CDR1 is MNHEY and CDR2 is SVGAGI. The CDR3 region is CASNQPPPSRRTEAFF. The CDR3 nucleotides are TGTGCCAGCAACCAACCCCCCCCATCGAGGAGGACTGAAGCTTTCTTT.

On this clonotype: Sequence at one end of the junction differs from germline and may be a read error. The rearrangement joins TRBV19 to TRBJ1-5; the D is unclear. Germline CDR1 is LNHDA and CDR2 is SQIVND (reference sequence). CDR3 size: 12 residues. The DNA of the CDR3 is TGTACCAGTAGTATCCTTTATCAGCCCCAGCATTTT. It yields the protein CTSSILYQPQHF.

This clonotype showed up many times. The V and J genes are TRBV10-3 and TRBJ2-7, with D tentatively TRBD1 (5 bases). Trimming took off 7 bases at V and 7 bases at J, with 14 bases between the two ends. The CDR3 runs 12 residues. The germline CDR1 and CDR2 sequences are ENHRY and SYGVKD. The CDR3 DNA reads TGTGCCATCACACCACCAACAGGAGAGCAGTACTTC. Protein: CAITPPTGEQYF.

This clonotype occurred many times. The chain carries TRBV29-1 and TRBJ2-2; D is undetermined. CDR3 size: 11 residues. Trimming left V 7 bases short and J 0 bases short, with 3 bases between. CDR1 is SQVTM, CDR2 ANQGSEA, per germline. CDR3 bases: TGCAGCGGGGCGAACACCGGGGAGCTGTTTTTT. Protein sequence: CSGANTGELFF.

This clonotype was counted ten times or more. The chain joins TRBV6-5 to TRBJ2-7, with 10 bases matching TRBD1. CDR1 and CDR2 from the germline V gene are MNHEY and SVGAGI. V gave up 6 bases and J gave up 1 base; unmatched junction bases: 3. The CDR3 totals 14 residues. Here the CDR3 reads CASSSDRGSYEQYF. CDR3 bases: TGTGCCAGCAGCTCGGACAGGGGGTCCTACGAGCAGTACTTC.

Many counts were recorded for this clonotype. This chain joins TRBV7-6 and TRBJ2-5; D uncertain. The CDR3 extends over 13 amino acids. Trimming removed 1 base at V and 5 bases at J, with 8 bases between. Germline V gives CDR1 SGHVS, CDR2 FNYEAQ. The chain's CDR3 is CASSLGIGETQYF. The CDR3, as DNA: TGTGCCAGCAGCTTAGGGATCGGGGAGACCCAGTACTTC.

The chain carries TRBV6-5 and TRBJ1-2; 7 positions agree with TRBD1. CDR3 size: 17 residues. V lost 0 bases to trimming and J lost 2 bases; unmatched junction nucleotides: 9. CDR1 is MNHEY and CDR2 is SVGAGI in the germline V gene. CDR3 amino acids: CASSYSAGQAENYGYTF. CDR3 coding DNA: TGTGCCAGCAGTTACTCAGCCGGACAGGCGGAGAACTATGGCTACACCTTC.

The chain employs TRBV4-2 and TRBJ2-7; D not certain. V was trimmed by 1 base and J by 0 bases, leaving 13 bases between them. This CDR3 has 16 amino acids. Germline loops: CDR1 LGHNA, CDR2 YNFKEQ. The CDR3 DNA is TGTGCCAGCAGCCAAGTCCAACGGACGGGCTCCTACGAGCAGTACTTC. Translation: CASSQVQRTGSYEQYF.

V gene TRBV2 combines with J gene TRBJ1-3, with D uncertain. The CDR3 loop spans 15 amino acids. Germline loops: CDR1 SNHLY, CDR2 FYNNEI. The V and J ends lost 5 bases and 0 bases respectively, with 11 bases between them. The CDR3 loop reads CASSSAATSGNTIYF. CDR3 sequence (DNA): TGTGCCAGCAGTTCCGCAGCGACCTCTGGAAACACCATATATTTT.

The sample holds many counts of this clonotype. V usage is TRBV29-1 and J usage is TRBJ2-2, with a tentative D call TRBD1 (5 bases). The CDR3 length is 14 residues. The germline CDR1 and CDR2 sequences are SQVTM and ANQGSEA. V was trimmed by 4 bases and J by 6 bases, leaving 15 bases between them. CDR3 sequence: CSVVGVAAAGELFF. Written as DNA, the CDR3 is TGCAGCGTTGTAGGGGTAGCTGCCGCCGGGGAGCTGTTTTTT.

This clonotype was seen more than once but under ten times. The chain couples TRBV15 to TRBJ2-2; 8 positions agree with TRBD1. The germline CDR1 and CDR2 sequences are LNHNV and YYDKDF (reference sequence). Losses at the gene ends were 0 bases for V and 5 bases for J; bases not matched to a gene: 11. The CDR3 runs 18 residues. The CDR3 region has the DNA TGTGCCACCAGCAGAGATCGATTCTTCAGACAGGGGACCGGGGAGCTGTTTTTT. Protein: CATSRDRFFRQGTGELFF.

The rearrangement joins TRBV12-3 or TRBV12-4 to TRBJ1-4; no reliable D call. The CDR3 totals 14 residues. V was cut by 5 bases and J by 8 bases, with 15 bases left in between. CDR3 protein: CASSHDGPLEKLFF. CDR3 sequence (DNA): TGTGCCAGCAGTCACGACGGACCGTTGGAAAAACTGTTTTTT.

Note on this clonotype: A single base separates this from a much larger clone, so it may be a read error. The CDR3 does not end in the conserved phenylalanine or tryptophan, so this is likely a read error. This chain joins TRBV7-2 and TRBJ1-1; D uncertain. The CDR3 totals 15 residues. Germline V gives CDR1 SGHTA, CDR2 FQGNSA. V lost 1 base and J 0 bases, leaving 9 bases between the germline ends. The CDR3 sequence is CASSLGTTLNTEAFV. In DNA, the CDR3 is TGTGCCAGCAGCTTAGGAACAACCTTGAACACTGAAGCTTTCGTT.

This clonotype was recorded many times. This sequence joins TRBV20-1 and TRBJ1-5, with D hard to call. V dropped 5 bases and J dropped 2 bases, with 16 bases sitting between them. The germline gives CDR1 DFQATT, CDR2 SNEGSKA (reference sequence). The CDR3 length is 15 residues. The DNA of the CDR3 is TGCAGTGCTTCAGACCGCCCGGGTGGCAATCAGCCCCAGCATTTT. Protein product: CSASDRPGGNQPQHF.

In the case of this clonotype: The junction departs from germline at one end; a sequencing error may be responsible. This chain connects TRBV6-5 to TRBJ2-5; a possible D gene is TRBD2 (6 bases). This CDR3 spans 17 amino acids. Germline V lookup: CDR1 MNHEY, CDR2 SVGAGI. In nucleotides, the CDR3 is TGTGCCATCAGTTACTCGATCCTGGGGGAGGATGTAGAGACCCAGTACTTC. Protein: CAISYSILGEDVETQYF.